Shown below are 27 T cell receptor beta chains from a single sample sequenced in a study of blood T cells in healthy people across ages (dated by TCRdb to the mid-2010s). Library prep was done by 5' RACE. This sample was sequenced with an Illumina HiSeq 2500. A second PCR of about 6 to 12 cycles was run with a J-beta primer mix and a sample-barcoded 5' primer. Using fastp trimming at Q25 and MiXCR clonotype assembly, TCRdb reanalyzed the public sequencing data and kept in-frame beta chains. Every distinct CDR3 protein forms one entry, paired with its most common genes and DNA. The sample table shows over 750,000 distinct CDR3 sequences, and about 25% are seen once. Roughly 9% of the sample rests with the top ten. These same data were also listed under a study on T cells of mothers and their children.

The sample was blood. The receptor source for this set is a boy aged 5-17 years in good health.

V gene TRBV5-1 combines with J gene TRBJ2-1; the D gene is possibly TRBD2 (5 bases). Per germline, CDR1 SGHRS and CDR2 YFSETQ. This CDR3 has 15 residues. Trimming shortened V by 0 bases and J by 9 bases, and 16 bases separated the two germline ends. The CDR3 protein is CASSLEASRSAEQFF. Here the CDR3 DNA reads TGCGCCAGCAGCTTGGAGGCTAGCAGGAGTGCTGAGCAGTTCTTC.

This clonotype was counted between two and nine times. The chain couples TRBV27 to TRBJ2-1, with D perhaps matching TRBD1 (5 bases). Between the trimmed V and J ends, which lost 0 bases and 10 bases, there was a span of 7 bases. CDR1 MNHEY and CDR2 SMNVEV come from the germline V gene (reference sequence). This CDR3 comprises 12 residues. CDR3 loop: CASSLSGQEQFF. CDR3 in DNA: TGTGCCAGCAGTTTATCGGGGCAGGAGCAGTTCTTC.

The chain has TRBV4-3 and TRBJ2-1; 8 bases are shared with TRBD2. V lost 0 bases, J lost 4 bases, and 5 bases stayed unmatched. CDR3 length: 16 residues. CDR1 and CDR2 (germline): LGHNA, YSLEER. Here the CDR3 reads CASSQDHRGGYNEQFF. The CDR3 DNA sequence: TGCGCCAGCAGCCAAGATCACCGGGGGGGATACAATGAGCAGTTCTTC.

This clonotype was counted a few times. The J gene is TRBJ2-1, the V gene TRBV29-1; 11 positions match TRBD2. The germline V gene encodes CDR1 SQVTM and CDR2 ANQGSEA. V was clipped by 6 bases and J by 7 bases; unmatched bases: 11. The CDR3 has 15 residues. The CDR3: CSVFRLAGNQNEQFF. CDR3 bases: TGCAGCGTCTTCAGACTAGCGGGAAACCAAAATGAGCAGTTCTTC.

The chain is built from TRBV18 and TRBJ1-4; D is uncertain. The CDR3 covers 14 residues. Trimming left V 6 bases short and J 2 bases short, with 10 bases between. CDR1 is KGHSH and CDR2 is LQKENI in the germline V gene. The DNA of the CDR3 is TGTGCCAGCTCGCCCGGGCAGACTAATGAAAAACTGTTTTTT. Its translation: CASSPGQTNEKLFF.

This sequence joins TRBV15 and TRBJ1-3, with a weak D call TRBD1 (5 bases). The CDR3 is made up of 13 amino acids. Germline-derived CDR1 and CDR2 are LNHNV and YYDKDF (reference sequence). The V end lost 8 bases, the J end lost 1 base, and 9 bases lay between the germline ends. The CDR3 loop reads CATVGVSGNTIYF. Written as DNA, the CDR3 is TGTGCCACCGTAGGGGTATCTGGAAACACCATATATTTT.

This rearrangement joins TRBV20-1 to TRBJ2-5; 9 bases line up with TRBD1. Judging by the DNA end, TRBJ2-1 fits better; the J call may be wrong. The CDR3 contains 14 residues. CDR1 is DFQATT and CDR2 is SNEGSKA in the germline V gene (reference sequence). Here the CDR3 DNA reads TGCAGTGCCAACAACGACAGGGGGAGGAATGAGCAGTTCTTC. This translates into CSANNDRGRNEQFF.

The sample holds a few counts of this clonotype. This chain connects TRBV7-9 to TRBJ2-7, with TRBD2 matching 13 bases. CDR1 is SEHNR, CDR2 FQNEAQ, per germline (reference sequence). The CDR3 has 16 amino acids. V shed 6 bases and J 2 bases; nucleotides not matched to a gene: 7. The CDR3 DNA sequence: TGTGCCAGCAGTAAGGGACTAGCGGGGCCACCCTACGAGCAGTACTTC. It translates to CASSKGLAGPPYEQYF.

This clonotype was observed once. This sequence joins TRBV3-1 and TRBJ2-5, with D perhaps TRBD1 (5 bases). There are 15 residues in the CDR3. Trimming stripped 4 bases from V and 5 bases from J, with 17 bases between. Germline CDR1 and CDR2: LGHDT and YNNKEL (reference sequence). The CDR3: CASSPRWSGWETQYF. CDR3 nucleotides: TGTGCCAGCAGCCCCAGGTGGTCAGGGTGGGAGACCCAGTACTTC.

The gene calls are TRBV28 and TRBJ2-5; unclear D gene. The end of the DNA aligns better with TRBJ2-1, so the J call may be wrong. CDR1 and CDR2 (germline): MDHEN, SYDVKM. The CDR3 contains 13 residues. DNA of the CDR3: TGTGCCAGCAGTTTACCCGTCCCCAATGAGCAGTTCTTC. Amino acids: CASSLPVPNEQFF.

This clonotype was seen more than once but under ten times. The CDR3 DNA reads TGTGCCAGCAGAGTGGGGGAGGACAGGGTAGAAAGTGGGGCCAACGTCCTGACTTTC. Translation: CASRVGEDRVESGANVLTF. The chain recombines TRBV7-3 with TRBJ2-6; 8 bases align to TRBD1. After removal of 6 bases from V and 3 bases from J, the junction contained 16 bases not matched to a gene. The CDR3 has 19 amino acids. Germline CDR1 and CDR2: SGHTA and FQGTGA.

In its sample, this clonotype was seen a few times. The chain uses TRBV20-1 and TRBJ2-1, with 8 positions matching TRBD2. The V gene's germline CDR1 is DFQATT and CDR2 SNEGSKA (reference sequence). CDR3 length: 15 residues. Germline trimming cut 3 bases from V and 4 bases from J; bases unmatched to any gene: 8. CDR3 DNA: TGCAGTGCTAGCTTGGGTAGCGGGACTTACAATGAGCAGTTCTTC. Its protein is CSASLGSGTYNEQFF.

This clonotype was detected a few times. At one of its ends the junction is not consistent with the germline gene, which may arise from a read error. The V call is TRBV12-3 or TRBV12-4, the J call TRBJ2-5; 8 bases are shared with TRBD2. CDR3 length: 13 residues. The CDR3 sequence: CASSNPGGAGRFF. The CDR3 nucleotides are TGTGCCAGCAGTAACCCGGGGGGGGCAGGGCGGTTCTTC.

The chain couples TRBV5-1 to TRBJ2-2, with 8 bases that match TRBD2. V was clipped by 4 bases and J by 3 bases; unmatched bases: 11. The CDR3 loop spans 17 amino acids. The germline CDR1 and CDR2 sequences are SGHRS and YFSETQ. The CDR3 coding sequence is TGCGCCAGCAGCAATAGCGGGGCCCGAAGAGACACCGGGGAGCTGTTTTTT. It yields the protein CASSNSGARRDTGELFF. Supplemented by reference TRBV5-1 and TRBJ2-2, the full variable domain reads KAGVTQTPRYLIKTRGQQVTLSCSPISGHRSVSWYQQTPGQGLQFLFEYFSETQRNKGNFPGRFSGRQFSNSRSEMNVSTLELGDSALYLCASSNSGARRDTGELFFGEGSRLTVL.

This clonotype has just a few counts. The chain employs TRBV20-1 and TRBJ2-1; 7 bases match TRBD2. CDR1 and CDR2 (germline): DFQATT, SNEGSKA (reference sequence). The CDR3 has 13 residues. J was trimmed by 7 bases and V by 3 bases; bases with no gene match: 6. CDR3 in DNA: TGCAGTGCTAGTCCAGCGGGATGGAATGAGCAGTTCTTC. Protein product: CSASPAGWNEQFF.

The CDR3 region is CASLSDRSHTIYF. As DNA, the CDR3 is TGTGCCAGCTTGTCGGACAGAAGCCACACCATATATTTT. This chain connects TRBV12-3 or TRBV12-4 to TRBJ1-3; D may be TRBD1 (6 bases). This CDR3 is 13 amino acids long. The germline V and J ends were trimmed by 8 bases and 8 bases, with 16 bases remaining between them.

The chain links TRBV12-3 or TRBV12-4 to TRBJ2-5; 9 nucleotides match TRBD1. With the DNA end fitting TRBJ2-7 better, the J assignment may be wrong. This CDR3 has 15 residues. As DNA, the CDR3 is TGTGCCAGCAGTTTCCCCGGGACAGGGAGCTACGAGCAGTACTTC. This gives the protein CASSFPGTGSYEQYF.

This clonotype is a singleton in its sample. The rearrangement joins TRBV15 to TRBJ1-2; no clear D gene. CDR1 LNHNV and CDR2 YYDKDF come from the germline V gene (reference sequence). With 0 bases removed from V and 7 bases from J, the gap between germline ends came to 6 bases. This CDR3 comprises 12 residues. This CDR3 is CATSRDAFGYTF. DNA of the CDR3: TGTGCCACCAGCAGAGACGCCTTTGGCTACACCTTC.

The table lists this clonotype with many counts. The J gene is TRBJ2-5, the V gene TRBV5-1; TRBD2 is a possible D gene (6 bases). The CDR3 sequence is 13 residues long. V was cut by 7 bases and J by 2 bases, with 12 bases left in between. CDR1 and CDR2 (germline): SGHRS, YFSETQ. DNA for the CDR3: TGCGCCAGCTCCAGGGAGGCTCAAGAGACCCAGTACTTC. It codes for CASSREAQETQYF.

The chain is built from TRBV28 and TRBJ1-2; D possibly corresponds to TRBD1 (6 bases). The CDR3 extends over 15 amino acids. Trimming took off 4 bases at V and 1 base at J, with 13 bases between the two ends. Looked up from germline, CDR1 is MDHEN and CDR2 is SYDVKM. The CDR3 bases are TGTGCCAGCAGTTCCCCTCGGGGGCTTAACTATGGCTACACCTTC. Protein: CASSSPRGLNYGYTF.

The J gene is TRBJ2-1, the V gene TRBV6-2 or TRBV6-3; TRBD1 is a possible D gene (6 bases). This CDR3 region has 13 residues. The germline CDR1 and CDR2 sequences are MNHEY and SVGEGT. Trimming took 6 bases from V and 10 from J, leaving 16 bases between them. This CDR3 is CASRPPGESEQFF. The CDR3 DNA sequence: TGTGCCAGCAGACCTCCAGGGGAGAGCGAGCAGTTCTTC.

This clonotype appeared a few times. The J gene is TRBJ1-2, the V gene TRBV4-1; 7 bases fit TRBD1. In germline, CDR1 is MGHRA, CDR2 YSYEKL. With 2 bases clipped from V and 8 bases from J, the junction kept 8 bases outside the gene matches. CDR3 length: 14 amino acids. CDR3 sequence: CASSQPGQVDGYTF. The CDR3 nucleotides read TGCGCCAGCAGCCAACCCGGACAGGTTGACGGCTACACCTTC.

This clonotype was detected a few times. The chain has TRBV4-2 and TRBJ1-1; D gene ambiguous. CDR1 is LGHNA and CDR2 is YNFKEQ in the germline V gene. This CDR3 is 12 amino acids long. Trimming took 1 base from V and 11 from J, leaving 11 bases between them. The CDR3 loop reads CASSQVGLWAFF. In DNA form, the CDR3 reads TGTGCCAGCAGCCAAGTAGGGTTATGGGCTTTCTTT.

CDR3 loop: CASSQESARGLAGPAAGYEQYF. The DNA for the CDR3 is TGCGCCAGCAGCCAAGAATCCGCCCGTGGACTAGCGGGCCCCGCGGCGGGCTACGAGCAGTACTTC. The gene calls are TRBV4-1 and TRBJ2-5; 11 nucleotides line up with TRBD2. The end of the DNA fits TRBJ2-7 better, so the J call may be wrong. Per the germline V gene, CDR1 is MGHRA and CDR2 is YSYEKL. The CDR3 length is 22 residues.

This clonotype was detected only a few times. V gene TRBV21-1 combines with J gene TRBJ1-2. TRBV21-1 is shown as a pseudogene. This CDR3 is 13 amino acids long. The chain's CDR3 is CASSKEGGGGYTF. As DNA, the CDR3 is TGTGCCAGCAGCAAAGAAGGGGGAGGTGGCTACACCTTC.

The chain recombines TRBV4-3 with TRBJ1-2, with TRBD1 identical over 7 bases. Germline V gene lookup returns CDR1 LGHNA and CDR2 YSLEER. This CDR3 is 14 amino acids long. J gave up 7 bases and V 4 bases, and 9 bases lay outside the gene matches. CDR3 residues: CASSPNDRAGGYTF. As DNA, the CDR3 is TGCGCCAGCAGCCCAAATGACAGGGCGGGTGGCTACACCTTC.

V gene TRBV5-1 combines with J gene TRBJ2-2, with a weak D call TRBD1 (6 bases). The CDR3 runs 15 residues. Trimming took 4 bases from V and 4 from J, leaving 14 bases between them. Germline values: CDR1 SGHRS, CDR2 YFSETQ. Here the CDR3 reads CASSLPGHFTGELFF. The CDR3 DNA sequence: TGCGCCAGCAGCCTTCCGGGACACTTCACCGGGGAGCTGTTTTTT. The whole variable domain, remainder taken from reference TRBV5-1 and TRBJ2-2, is KAGVTQTPRYLIKTRGQQVTLSCSPISGHRSVSWYQQTPGQGLQFLFEYFSETQRNKGNFPGRFSGRQFSNSRSEMNVSTLELGDSALYLCASSLPGHFTGELFFGEGSRLTVL.